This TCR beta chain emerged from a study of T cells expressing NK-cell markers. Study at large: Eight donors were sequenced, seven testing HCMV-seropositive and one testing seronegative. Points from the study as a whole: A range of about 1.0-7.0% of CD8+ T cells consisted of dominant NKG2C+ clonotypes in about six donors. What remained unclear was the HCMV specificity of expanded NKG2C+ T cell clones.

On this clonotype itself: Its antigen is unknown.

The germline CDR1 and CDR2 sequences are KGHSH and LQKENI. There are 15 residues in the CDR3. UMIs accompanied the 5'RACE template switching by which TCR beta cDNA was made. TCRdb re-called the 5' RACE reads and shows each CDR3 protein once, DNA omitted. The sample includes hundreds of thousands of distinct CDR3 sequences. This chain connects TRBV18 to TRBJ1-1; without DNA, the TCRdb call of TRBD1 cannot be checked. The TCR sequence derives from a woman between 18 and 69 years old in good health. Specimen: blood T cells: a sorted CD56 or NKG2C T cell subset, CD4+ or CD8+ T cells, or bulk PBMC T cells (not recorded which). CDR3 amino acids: CASSPIPGQGTEAFF.